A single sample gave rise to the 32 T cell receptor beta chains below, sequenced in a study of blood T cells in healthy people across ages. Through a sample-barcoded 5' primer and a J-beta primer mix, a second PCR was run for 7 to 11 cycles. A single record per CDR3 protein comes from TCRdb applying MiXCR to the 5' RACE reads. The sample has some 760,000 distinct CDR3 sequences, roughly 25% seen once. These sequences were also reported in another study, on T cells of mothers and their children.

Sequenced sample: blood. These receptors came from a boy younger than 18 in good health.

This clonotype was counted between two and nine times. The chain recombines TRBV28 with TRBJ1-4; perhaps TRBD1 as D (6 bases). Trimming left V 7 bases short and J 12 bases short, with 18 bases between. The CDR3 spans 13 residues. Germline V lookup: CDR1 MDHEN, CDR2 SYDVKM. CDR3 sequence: CASNGGPEGELFF. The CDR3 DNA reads TGTGCCAGCAATGGGGGCCCCGAAGGAGAACTGTTTTTT.

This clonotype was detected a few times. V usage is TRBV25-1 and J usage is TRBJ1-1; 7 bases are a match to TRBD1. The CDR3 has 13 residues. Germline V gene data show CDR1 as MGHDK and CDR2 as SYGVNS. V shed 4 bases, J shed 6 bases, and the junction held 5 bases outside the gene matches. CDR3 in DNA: TGTGCCAGCAGTGCACAGGGGTTAGCTGAAGCTTTCTTT. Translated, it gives CASSAQGLAEAFF.

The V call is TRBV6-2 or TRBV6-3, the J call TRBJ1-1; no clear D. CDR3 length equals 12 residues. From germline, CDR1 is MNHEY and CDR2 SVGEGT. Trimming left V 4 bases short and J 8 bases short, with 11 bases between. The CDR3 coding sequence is TGTGCCAGCAGTTTCGCGTGGACGGAAGCTTTCTTT. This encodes CASSFAWTEAFF.

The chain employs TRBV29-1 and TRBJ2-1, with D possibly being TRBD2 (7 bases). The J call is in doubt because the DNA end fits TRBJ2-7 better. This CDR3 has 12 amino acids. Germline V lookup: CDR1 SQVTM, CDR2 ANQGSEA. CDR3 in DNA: TGCAGCGTTGATAACAGGGAGGGCGAGCAGTACTTC. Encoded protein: CSVDNREGEQYF.

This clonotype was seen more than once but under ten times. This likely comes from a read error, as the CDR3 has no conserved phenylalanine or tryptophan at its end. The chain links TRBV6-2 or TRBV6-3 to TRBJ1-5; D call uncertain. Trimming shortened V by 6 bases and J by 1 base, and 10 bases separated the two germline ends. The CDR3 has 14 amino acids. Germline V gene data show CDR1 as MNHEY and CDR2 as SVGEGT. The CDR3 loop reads CASSTRQSNQPQHS. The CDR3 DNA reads TGTGCCAGCAGCACCCGACAAAGCAATCAGCCCCAGCATTCT.

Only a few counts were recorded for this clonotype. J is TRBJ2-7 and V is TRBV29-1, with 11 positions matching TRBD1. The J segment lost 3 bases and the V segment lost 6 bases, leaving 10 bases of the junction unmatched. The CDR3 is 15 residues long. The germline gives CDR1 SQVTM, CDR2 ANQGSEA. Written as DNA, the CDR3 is TGCAGCGTGGTCGGGACAGGGGGGACTAACTACGAGCAGTACTTC. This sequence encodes CSVVGTGGTNYEQYF.

The CDR3, as DNA: TGTGCCAGCAGAGGGGGGAAGGTGGACAATGAGCAGTTCTTC. Protein: CASRGGKVDNEQFF. The chain links TRBV11-1 to TRBJ2-1, with D possibly being TRBD1 or TRBD2 (6 bases each). The CDR3 has 14 residues. Per germline, CDR1 SGHAT and CDR2 FQDESV (reference sequence). Trimming pared 6 bases from V and 5 bases from J, leaving 14 bases between.

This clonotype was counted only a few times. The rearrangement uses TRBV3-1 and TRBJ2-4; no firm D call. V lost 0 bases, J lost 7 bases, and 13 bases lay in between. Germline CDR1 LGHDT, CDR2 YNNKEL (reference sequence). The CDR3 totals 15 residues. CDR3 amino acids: CASSQDWPESNIQYF. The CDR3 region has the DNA TGTGCCAGCAGCCAAGATTGGCCTGAGTCGAACATTCAGTACTTC.

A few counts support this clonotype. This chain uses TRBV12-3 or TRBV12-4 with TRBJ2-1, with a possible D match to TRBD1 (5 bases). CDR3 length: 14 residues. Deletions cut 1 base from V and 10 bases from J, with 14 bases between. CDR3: CASSLDGRASEQFF. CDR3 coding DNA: TGTGCCAGCAGTTTAGATGGCAGGGCATCCGAGCAGTTCTTC.

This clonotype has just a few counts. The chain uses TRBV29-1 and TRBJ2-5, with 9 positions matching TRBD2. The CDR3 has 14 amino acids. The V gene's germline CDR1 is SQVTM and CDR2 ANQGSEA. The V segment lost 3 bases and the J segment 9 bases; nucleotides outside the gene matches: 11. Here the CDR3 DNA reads TGCAGCGTTGATCTGCTAGCGGGACTTGGGGCCCAGTACTTC. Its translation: CSVDLLAGLGAQYF.

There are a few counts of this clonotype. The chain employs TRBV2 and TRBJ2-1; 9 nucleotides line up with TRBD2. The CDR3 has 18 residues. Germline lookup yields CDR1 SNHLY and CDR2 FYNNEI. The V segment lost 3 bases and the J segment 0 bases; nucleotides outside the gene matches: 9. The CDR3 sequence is CASSEHGISGSSYNEQFF. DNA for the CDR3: TGTGCCAGCAGTGAGCATGGGATTAGCGGGAGCTCCTACAATGAGCAGTTCTTC. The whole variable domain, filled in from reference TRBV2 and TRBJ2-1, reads EPEVTQTPSHQVTQMGQEVILRCVPISNHLYFYWYRQILGQKVEFLVSFYNNEISEKSEIFDDQFSVERPDGSNFTLKIRSTKLEDSAMYFCASSEHGISGSSYNEQFFGPGTRLTVL.

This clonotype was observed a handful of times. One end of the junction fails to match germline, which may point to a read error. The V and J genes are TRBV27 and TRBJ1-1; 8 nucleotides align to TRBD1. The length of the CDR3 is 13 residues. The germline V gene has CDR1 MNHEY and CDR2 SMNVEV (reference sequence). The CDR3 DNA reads TGTGCCAGCAGTAGACAGGGGCCCACTGAAGTTTTCTTT. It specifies CASSRQGPTEVFF.

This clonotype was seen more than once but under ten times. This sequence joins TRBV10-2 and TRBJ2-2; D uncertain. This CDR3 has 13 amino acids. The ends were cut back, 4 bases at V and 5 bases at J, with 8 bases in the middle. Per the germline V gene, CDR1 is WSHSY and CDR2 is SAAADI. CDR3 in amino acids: CASSAKWTGELFF. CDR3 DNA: TGCGCCAGCAGTGCGAAGTGGACCGGGGAGCTGTTTTTT.

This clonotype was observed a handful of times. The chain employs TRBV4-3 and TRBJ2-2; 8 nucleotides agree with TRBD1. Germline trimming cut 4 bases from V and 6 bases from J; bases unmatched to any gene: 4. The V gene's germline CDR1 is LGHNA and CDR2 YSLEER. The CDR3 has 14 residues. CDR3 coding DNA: TGCGCCAGCAGCCTTGACAGGGGCCCCGGGGAGCTGTTTTTT. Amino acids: CASSLDRGPGELFF.

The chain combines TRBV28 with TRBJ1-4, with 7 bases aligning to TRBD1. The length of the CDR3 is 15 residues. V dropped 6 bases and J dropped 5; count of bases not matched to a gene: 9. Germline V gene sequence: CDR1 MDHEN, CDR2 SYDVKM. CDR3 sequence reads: CASRATGQRNEKLFF. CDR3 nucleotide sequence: TGTGCCAGCAGGGCCACGGGACAGCGAAATGAAAAACTGTTTTTT.

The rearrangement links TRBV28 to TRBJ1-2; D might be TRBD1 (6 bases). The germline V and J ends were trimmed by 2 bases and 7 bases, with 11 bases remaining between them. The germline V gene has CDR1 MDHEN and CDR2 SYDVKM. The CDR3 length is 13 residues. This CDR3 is CASSLMGALGYTF. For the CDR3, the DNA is TGTGCCAGCAGTTTAATGGGGGCACTTGGCTACACCTTC.

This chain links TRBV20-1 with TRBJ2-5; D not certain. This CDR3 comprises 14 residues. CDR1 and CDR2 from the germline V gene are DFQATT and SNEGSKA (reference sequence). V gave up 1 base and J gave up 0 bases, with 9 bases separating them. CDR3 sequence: CSARGPMYQETQYF. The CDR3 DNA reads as TGCAGTGCTAGAGGCCCCATGTACCAAGAGACCCAGTACTTC.

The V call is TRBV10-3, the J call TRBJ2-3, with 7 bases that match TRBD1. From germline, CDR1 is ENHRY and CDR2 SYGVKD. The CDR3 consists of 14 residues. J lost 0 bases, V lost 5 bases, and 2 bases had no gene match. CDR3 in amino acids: CAISPGQSTDTQYF. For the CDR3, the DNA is TGTGCCATCAGTCCGGGACAGAGCACAGATACGCAGTATTTT.

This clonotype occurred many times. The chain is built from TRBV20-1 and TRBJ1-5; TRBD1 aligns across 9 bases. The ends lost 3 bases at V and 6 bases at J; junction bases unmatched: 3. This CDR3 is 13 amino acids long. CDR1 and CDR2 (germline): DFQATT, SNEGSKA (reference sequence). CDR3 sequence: CSARTGGGQPQHF. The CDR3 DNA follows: TGCAGTGCTAGGACAGGGGGTGGTCAGCCCCAGCATTTT.

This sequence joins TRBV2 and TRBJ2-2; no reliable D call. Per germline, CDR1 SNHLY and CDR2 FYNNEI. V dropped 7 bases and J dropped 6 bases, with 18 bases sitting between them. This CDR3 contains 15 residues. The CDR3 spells CASTTRPRASGELFF. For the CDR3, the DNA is TGTGCCAGCACTACCCGGCCACGGGCGTCCGGGGAGCTGTTTTTT.

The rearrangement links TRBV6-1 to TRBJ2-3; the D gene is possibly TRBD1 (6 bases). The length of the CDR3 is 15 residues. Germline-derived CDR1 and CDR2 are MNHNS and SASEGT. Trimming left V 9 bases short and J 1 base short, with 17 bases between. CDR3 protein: CASRTGKTGTDTQYF. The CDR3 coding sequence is TGTGCCAGTCGAACAGGGAAAACAGGCACAGATACGCAGTATTTT.

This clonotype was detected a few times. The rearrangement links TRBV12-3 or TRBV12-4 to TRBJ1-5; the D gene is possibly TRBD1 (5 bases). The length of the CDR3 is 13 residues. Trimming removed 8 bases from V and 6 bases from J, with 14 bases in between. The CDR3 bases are TGTGCCAGCGCCTGGACAAACGTTCAGCCCCAGCATTTT. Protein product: CASAWTNVQPQHF.

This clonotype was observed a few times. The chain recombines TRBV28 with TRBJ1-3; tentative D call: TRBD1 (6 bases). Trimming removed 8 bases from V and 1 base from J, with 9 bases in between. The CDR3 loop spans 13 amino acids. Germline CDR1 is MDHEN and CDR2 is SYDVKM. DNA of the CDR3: TGTGCCAGCCGGAGGGGGTCTGGAAACACCATATATTTT. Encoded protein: CASRRGSGNTIYF.

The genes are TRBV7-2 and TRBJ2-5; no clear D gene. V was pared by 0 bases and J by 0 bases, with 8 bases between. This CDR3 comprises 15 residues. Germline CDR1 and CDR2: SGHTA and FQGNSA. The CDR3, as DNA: TGTGCCAGCAGCTTAGCGGGCAGGTACCAAGAGACCCAGTACTTC. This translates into CASSLAGRYQETQYF.

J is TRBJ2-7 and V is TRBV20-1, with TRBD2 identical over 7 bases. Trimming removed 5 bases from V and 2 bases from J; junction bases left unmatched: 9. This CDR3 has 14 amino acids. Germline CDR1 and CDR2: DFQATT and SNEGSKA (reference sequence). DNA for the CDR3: TGCAGTGCTCACACTAGCGTGCGCACCTACGAGCAGTACTTC. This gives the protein CSAHTSVRTYEQYF.

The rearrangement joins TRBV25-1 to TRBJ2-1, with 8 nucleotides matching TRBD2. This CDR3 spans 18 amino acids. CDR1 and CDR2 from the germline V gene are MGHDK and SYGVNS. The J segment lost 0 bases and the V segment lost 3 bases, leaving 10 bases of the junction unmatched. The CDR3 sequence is CASSDDSGMISSYNEQFF. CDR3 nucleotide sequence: TGTGCCAGCAGTGATGATAGCGGGATGATAAGCTCCTACAATGAGCAGTTCTTC.

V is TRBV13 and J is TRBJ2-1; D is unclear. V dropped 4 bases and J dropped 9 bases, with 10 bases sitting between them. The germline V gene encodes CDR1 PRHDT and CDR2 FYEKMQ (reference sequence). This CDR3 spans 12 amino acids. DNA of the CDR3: TGTGCCAGCAGCTCGGAAGTCAGTGAGCAGTTCTTC. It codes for CASSSEVSEQFF. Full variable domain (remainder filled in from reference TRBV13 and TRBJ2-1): AAGVIQSPRHLIKEKRETATLKCYPIPRHDTVYWYQQGPGQDPQFLISFYEKMQSDKGSIPDRFSAQQFSDYHSELNMSSLELGDSALYFCASSSEVSEQFFGPGTRLTVL.

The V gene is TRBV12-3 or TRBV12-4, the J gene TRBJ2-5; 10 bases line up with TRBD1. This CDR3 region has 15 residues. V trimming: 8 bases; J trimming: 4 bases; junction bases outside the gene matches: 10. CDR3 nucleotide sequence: TGTGCCAGCTCAGAGGGGGACAGGGGAGGAGAGACCCAGTACTTC. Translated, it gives CASSEGDRGGETQYF.

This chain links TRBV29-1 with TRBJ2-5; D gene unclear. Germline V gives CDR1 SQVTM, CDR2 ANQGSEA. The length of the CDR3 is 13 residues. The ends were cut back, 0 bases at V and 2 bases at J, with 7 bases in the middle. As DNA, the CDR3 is TGCAGCGTTGAAGATAACGGGCAAGAGACCCAGTACTTC. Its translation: CSVEDNGQETQYF.

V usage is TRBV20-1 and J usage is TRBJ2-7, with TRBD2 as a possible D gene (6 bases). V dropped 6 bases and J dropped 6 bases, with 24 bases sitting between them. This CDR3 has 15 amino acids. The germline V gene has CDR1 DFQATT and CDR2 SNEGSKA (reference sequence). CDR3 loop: CSARGLIVSYSEQYF. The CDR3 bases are TGCAGTGCCCGGGGACTGATAGTATCGTACTCCGAGCAGTACTTC.

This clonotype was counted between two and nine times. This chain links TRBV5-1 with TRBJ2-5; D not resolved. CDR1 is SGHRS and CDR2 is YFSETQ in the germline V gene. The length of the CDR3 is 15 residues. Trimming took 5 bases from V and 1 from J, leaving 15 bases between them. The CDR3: CASRSATVIQETQYF. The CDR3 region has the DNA TGCGCCAGCAGGTCCGCAACAGTCATCCAAGAGACCCAGTACTTC.

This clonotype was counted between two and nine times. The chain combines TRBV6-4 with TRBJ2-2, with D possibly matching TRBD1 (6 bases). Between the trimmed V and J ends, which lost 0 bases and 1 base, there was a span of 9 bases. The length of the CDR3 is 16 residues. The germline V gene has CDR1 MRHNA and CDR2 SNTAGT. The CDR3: CASSDSETGNTGELFF. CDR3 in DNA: TGTGCCAGCAGTGACTCTGAGACAGGGAACACCGGGGAGCTGTTTTTT.